This TCR beta chain comes out of a study of regulatory T cells in long-lasting Graves disease. Time point in this sample: newly diagnosed GD, antithyroid drugs for less than 3 months. TCR sequences were obtained from RNA taken from PBMCs. The germline V and J ends were trimmed by 1 base and 4 bases, with 10 bases remaining between them. The length of the CDR3 is 15 residues. Germline V gives CDR1 LNHNV, CDR2 YYDKDF (reference sequence). According to the study, TCR beta libraries were built with iRepertoire HTBI primers and CDR3-region Arm-PCR. Each CDR3 protein is one row after TCRdb ran MiXCR on the multiplex PCR reads. The sample includes about 470,000 distinct CDR3 sequences, more than 13% of them seen just once. These records were also assigned to another study, of T cells in Graves' hyperthyroidism and ophthalmopathy. As that report states: Model-based prediction identified ophthalmopathy a median about 6.8 months prior to its onset.

The rearrangement uses TRBV15 and TRBJ1-4; D gene ambiguous. This receptor was obtained from a woman aged 25 to 39 with Graves disease. Sequenced material: peripheral blood mononuclear cells (PBMCs), taken at new diagnosis, from a patient treated with antithyroid drugs. CDR3 bases: TGTGCCACCAGCAGAGGAGAGGCCCTTAATGAAAAACTGTTTTTT. Its protein is CATSRGEALNEKLFF. Full variable domain (missing parts from reference TRBV15 and TRBJ1-4): DAMVIQNPRYQVTQFGKPVTLSCSQTLNHNVMYWYQQKSSQAPKLLFHYYDKDFNNEADTPDNFQSRRPNTSFCFLDIRSPGLGDTAMYLCATSRGEALNEKLFFGSGTQLSVL.